This T cell receptor beta chain was sequenced during a study of cytomegalovirus exposure and HLA in healthy donors (dated by TCRdb to about 2017). For the wider study: An earlier analysis of more than 550 of the donors reported approximately 280 Gb of sequence data and around 120 million unique TCR beta sequences obtained from around 190 million T cells. Around 320 gigabases of sequencing data and 78 million or so unique TCR sequences were included in an early release covering under 650 HLA-typed donors. Of the roughly 410 genotyped donors, 80% to 90% were placed in the genetic ancestry cluster associated with self-reported Caucasian donors. The study was designed to test whether signatures of past pathogen exposure could be identified by cataloging public T cell receptors. Using immunosequencing, the study profiled T cell repertoires from 500 to 800 subjects and related those repertoires to cytomegalovirus serostatus. In addition to the first cohort of 650 to 800 subjects, a separate validation cohort of 130 or so different subjects was used. The study combined high-throughput TCR immunosequencing, statistical association of individual TCRs with disease status, and machine learning to predict cytomegalovirus infection status. A later analysis re-examined previously published TCR beta repertoires from hundreds of donors and added high-resolution HLA genotyping to investigate patterns of TCR occurrence. Rather than drawing on any new phenotypic data, the later analysis identified candidate immune exposures from TCR beta sequences and the way those sequences occurred across donors. An earlier analysis of around 580 of the donors used high-throughput TCR beta sequencing to judge whether each TCR beta V gene segment behaved as functional or pseudogenic. Donor age, sex, ethnicity and CMV serostatus were collected together with the repertoire data. Genome-wide SNP genotypes for about 60% of the 666 donors were used in a later genetic analysis, which treated that subset as a discovery cohort. All discovery cohort repertoires had been generated using a single sequencing platform. HLA typing included class I and class II loci at four-digit resolution. Typing coverage differed by locus: A, B, C, DRB1 and DQB1 were typed in roughly 620-630 donors, DQA1 in 500 to 550, DPA1 in some 570, and DPB1 in 472. Roughly five DR-DQ haplotypes were handled as single units for association and clustering, since linkage in the cohort was strong. On average, about 240,000 unique TCR beta nucleotide sequences were sequenced per donor among fewer than 500 genotyped donors of the cohort, with roughly 18% of those sequences being non-productive.

This clone has just one count. Its cognate antigen has yet to be identified. No base-level quality is on record; no much larger clone is a single base apart. In total, roughly 670 healthy bone marrow donors made up the cohort. At the time of sampling, all cohort members were nominally healthy, though unrecorded immune exposures were likely present. The donor tested CMV seropositive, placing the donor among the approximately 310 seropositive members of the cohort. Every donor gave a peripheral blood sample, and the peripheral blood mononuclear cells from that sample were used for TCR beta sequencing. The Qiagen DNeasy Blood Extraction Kit was used to extract genomic DNA from the blood cell samples. Points the paper makes about the study in general: In a later genetic analysis, fewer N-insertions in productive TCRs were reported among donors in an Asian-associated ancestry cluster than the roughly 700-donor mean. An association between a missense DCLRE1C variant and V-gene and J-gene trimming of TCR beta chains was found in a later genetic analysis and replicated in an independent cohort. In this cohort, only TCR beta chains were sequenced, and detectable features were limited by the absence of alpha or paired-chain data. According to a later analysis, TCR association rates differed among HLA loci, with DRB1 alleles showing the most associated TCRs and HLA-C alleles showing the fewest. The study listed 150 to 200 TCR beta chains as associated with cytomegalovirus. Across donors, most TCR sequences were observed very rarely, whereas some public TCRs were present in many individuals. The presence/absence analyses assumed that sequencing depth was roughly uniform across donors, and that assumption may not be true. Because HLA typing was missing for some donors at each locus, association tests included only the typed subset. The 87-base-pair reads could not distinguish some IMGT-functional V segments, including TRBV6-2 and TRBV6-3, so those segments were excluded. CMV serostatus was the only immune exposure information available for the cohort. According to the authors, the approach could potentially be generalized to other disease states and immunological phenotypes. A group of highly shared sequence variants was considered likely to be a technical artifact of the sequencing pipeline. A further reported finding was that TCR beta sequences accurately predicted the HLA-A and HLA-B alleles for most subjects in the first cohort. Linkage disequilibrium might explain the correlated functional status among segregating V segments, but an unknown experimental factor could not be excluded. In a later analysis, several top co-occurrence clusters were reported to appear linked to parvovirus B19, influenza, CMV and Epstein-Barr virus. When HLA alleles, especially DR and DQ, strongly co-occurred, attributing TCR associations to individual alleles was difficult. In vitro tests confirmed that three of the cytomegalovirus-associated TCR beta chains recognize cytomegalovirus antigens. Because counts were too low, some 17 rarely observed V segments, including chromosome 9 orphons, were left out of the earlier analysis of 587 of the donors. Compared with equally common non-associated chains, HLA-associated TCR beta chains in a later analysis were more clonally expanded and had lower generation probabilities. A later analysis found that most CMV-associated TCR beta chains appeared HLA-restricted, with HLA associations seemingly driven largely by CMV exposure. In an earlier analysis of over 550 of the donors, most TCR beta V segments were observed in productive rearrangements about 90% or about 30% of the time, broadly matching IMGT annotations. The classifier was reported to diagnose cytomegalovirus status with high specificity and sensitivity in both the original cohort and the validation cohort. Specific HLA alleles were associated with 16,951 TCR beta sequences at a false discovery rate of 0.05 in a later analysis.

Library preparation used the immunoSEQ multiplex PCR assay. For the multiplex PCR, a mixture combining 60 forward primers for TCR Vbeta segments and 13 reverse primers for TCR Jbeta segments was used. A multiplex PCR assay on genomic DNA amplified the CDR3 region of rearranged TCR beta genes. The amplified TCR beta libraries were sequenced on the Illumina HiSeq System as 87-base-pair reads. As for how the authors treated the data: A later analysis tallied 75 million to 85 million unique TCR beta chains across the 666 repertoires, and around 9.9 million of those chains were shared by two or more donors. Raw reads were error-corrected and collapsed into unique sequences with a nearest-neighbor algorithm that merged closely related sequences to remove PCR and sequencing errors. CDR3 sequences were aligned to IMGT reference sequences to assign V, D and J gene segments. For a sequence to be retained, a match of at least six nucleotides to both a V gene segment and a J gene segment was required. Rearrangements were called productive when the CDR3 lacked stop codons and stayed in frame with V and J; all others were non-productive. CDR3 was defined according to IMGT convention as the region running from the second conserved V-encoded cysteine to the conserved J-encoded phenylalanine. The earlier analysis of some 540 of the donors excluded any sequence lacking an unambiguous match to a single V gene segment. An earlier analysis of under 750 of the donors called V segments functional above 56.7% productive rearrangements and segregating when the between-donor standard deviation exceeded 5%. A statistical classification framework was developed to diagnose cytomegalovirus status using the catalog of TCR beta chain sequences. A later analysis assigned V and J genes by comparing TCR nucleotide sequences with IMGT/GENE-DB human TR gene sequences. A later analysis assigned CDR3 sequences and most-parsimonious VDJ recombination scenarios with the TCRdist pipeline. A later analysis defined each TCR beta chain by its CDR3 amino acid sequence plus V-gene family, and excluded reads lacking a unique V-gene family. In a later analysis, several hundred highly shared, low-generation-probability nucleotide sequences were removed to address suspected cross-contamination and a sequencing artifact. In a later analysis, a clonal expansion index was calculated for each public chain from normalized within-repertoire ranks of inferred template counts. In a later analysis, generation probabilities were computed with a VDJ recombination model fitted to out-of-frame rearrangements, and the resulting probabilities were checked against IGoR. In a later analysis, hypergeometric tests were used to score TCR-TCR, TCR-HLA and TCR-CMV co-occurrence, with a repertoire-size bias correction applied to TCR pairs. A later analysis estimated false discovery rates by permuting HLA or CMV assignments 20 times. A later analysis grouped co-occurring TCRs with DBSCAN, adding TCRdist sequence similarity when clustering within HLA-allele-positive subsets. Co-occurrence clustering excluded repertoires with fewer than 30,000 or more than 120,000 public chains, plus five with anomalous nucleotide sharing. The table comes from immuneACCESS by way of TCRdb, which keeps in-frame sequences with V and J called. Part of the clones is missing from these tables; in studies checked, under half for an unresolved V gene and the rest for unknown reasons. D and trimming come from the DNA, and the V and J calls and clone size come from that table. Counted in this sample were more than 140,000 clones; 55% to 70% of them appeared once. The top ten constitute around 3% of the sample.

From the cysteine up to the phenylalanine, the CDR3 has a length of 13 residues. Of all the DNA, just the CDR3 is kept, 39 bases in frame from base 1. The junction carries 11 bases between V and J, which are trimmed by 7 bases and 4 bases respectively. The CDR1 and CDR2 encoded by the germline V gene are MNHNS and SASEGT. The sequencing input was PBMCs. This sequence was found in a woman aged 30 to 39 in good health and CMV-seropositive. Recombination joined TRBV6-1 with TRBJ2-1, with the D gene uncertain. In nucleotide form, the sequence is TGTGCCAGCATGCTGACACCTTACAATGAGCAGTTCTTC. This yields the protein CASMLTPYNEQFF.